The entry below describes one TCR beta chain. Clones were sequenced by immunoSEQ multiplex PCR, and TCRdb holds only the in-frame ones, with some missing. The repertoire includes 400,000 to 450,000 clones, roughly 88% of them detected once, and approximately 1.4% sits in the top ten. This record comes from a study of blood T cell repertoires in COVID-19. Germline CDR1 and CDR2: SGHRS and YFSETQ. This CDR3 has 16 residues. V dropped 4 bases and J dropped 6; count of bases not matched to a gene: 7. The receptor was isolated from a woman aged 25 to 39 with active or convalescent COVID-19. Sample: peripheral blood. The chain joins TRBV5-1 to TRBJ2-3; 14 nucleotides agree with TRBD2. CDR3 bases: TGCGCCAGCAGCCCGGGGACTAGCGGGAGACTGGATACGCAGTATTTT. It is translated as CASSPGTSGRLDTQYF.